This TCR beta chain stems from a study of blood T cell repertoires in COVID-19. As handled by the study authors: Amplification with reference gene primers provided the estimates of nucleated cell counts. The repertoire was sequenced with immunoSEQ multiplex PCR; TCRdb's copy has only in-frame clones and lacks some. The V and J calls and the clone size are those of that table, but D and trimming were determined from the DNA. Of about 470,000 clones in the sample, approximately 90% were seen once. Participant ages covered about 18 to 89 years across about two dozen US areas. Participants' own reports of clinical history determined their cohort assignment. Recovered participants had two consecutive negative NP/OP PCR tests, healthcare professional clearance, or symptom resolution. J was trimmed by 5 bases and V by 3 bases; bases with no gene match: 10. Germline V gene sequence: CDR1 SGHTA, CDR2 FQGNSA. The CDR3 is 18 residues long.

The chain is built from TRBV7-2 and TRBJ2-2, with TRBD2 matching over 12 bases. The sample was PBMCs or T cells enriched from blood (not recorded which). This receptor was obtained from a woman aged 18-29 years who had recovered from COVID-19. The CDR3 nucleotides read TGTGCCAGCAGCTTGTTGCTAGCGGGGGGGCTTTTGACCGGGGAGCTGTTTTTT. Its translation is CASSLLLAGGLLTGELFF.